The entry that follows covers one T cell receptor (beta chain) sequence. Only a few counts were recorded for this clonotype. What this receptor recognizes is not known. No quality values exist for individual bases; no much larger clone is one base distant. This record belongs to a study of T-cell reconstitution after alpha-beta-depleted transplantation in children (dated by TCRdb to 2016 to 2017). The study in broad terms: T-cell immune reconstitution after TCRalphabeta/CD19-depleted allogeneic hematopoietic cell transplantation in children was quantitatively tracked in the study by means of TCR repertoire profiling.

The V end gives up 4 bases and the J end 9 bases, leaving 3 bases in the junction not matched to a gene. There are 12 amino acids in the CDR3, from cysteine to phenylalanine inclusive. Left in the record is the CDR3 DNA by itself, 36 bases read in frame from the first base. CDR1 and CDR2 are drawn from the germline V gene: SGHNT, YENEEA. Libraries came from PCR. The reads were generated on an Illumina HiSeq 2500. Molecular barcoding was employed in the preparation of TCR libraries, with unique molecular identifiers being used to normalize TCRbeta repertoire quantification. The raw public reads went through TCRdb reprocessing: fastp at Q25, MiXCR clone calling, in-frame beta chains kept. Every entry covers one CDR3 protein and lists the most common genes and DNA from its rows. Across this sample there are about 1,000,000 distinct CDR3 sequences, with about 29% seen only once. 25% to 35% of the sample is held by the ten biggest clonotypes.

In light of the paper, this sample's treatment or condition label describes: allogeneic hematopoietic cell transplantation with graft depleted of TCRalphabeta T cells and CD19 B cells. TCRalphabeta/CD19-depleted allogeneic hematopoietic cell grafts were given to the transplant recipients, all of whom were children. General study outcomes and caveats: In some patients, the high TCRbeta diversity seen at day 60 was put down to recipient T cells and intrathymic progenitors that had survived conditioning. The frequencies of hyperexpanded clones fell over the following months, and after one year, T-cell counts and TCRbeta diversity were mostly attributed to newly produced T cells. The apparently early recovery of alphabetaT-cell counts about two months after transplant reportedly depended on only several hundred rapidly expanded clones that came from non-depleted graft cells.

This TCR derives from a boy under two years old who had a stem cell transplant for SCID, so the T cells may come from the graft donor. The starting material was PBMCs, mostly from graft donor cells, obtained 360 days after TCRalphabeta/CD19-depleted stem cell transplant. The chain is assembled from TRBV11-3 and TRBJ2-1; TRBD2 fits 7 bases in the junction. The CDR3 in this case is CASSSREVEQFF. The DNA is TGTGCCAGCAGCTCTCGGGAGGTTGAGCAGTTCTTC.